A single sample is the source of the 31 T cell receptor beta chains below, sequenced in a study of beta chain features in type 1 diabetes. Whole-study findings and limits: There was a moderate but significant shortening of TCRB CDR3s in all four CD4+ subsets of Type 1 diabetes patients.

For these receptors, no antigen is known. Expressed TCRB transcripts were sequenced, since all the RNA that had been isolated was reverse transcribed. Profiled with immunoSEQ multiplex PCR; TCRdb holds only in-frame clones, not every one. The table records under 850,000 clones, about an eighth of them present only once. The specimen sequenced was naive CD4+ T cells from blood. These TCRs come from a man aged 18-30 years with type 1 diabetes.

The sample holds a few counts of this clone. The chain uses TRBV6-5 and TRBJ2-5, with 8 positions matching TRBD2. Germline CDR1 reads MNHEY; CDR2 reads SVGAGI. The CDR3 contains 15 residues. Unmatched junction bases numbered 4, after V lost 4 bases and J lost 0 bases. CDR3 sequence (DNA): TGTGCCAGCAGTTTAGCGGGGCCGTACCAAGAGACCCAGTACTTC. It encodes CASSLAGPYQETQYF.

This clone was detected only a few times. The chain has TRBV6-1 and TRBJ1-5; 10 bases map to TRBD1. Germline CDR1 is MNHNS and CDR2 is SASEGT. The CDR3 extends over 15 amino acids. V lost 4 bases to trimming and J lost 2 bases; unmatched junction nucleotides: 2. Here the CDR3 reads CASSGQGAGNQPQHF. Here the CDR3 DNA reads TGTGCCAGCAGTGGACAGGGGGCGGGCAATCAGCCCCAGCATTTT.

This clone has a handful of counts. CDR3 residues: CASSEYRRSEGPDTQYF. The CDR3 coding sequence is TGTGCCAGCAGTGAATACCGCAGGTCCGAAGGCCCAGATACGCAGTATTTT. The chain carries TRBV2 and TRBJ2-3; D ambiguous. Germline V lookup: CDR1 SNHLY, CDR2 FYNNEI. This CDR3 comprises 17 residues. Trimming shortened V by 2 bases and J by 4 bases, and 19 bases separated the two germline ends.

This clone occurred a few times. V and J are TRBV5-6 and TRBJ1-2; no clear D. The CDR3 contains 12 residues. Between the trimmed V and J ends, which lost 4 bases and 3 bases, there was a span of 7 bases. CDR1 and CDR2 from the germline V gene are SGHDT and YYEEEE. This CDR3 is CASSERDYGYTF. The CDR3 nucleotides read TGTGCCAGCAGCGAAAGGGACTATGGCTACACCTTC.

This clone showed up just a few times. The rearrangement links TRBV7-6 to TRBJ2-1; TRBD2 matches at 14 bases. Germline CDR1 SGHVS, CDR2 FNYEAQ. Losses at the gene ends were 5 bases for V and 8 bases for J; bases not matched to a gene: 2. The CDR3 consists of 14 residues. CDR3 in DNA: TGTGCCAGCAGCGCGGGACTAGCGGGGGATGAGCAGTTCTTC. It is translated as CASSAGLAGDEQFF.

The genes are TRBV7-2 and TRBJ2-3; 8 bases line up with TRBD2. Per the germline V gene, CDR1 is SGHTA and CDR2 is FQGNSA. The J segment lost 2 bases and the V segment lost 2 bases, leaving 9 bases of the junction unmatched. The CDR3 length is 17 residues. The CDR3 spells CASSLYPAGALTDTQYF. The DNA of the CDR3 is TGTGCCAGCAGCTTATATCCAGCGGGGGCTCTCACAGATACGCAGTATTTT.

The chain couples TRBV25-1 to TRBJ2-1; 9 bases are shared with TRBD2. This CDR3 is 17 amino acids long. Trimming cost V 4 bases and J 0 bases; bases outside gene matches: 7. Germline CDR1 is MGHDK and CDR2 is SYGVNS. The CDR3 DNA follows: TGTGCCAGCAGTGGCGGGGGGGTGCTAAACTCCTACAATGAGCAGTTCTTC. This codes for CASSGGGVLNSYNEQFF.

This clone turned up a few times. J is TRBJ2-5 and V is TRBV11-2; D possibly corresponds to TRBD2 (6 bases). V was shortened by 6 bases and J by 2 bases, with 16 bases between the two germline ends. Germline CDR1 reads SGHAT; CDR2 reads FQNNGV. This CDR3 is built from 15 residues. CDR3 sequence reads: CASRSVKGRQETQYF. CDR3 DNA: TGTGCCAGCAGGAGTGTTAAGGGGAGGCAAGAGACCCAGTACTTC.

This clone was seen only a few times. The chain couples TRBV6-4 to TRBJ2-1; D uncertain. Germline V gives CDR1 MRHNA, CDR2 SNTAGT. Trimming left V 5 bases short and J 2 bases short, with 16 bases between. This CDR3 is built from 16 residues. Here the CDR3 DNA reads TGTGCCAGCAGTTCCGGACCCCTTGGGGCCTACAATGAGCAGTTCTTC. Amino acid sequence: CASSSGPLGAYNEQFF.

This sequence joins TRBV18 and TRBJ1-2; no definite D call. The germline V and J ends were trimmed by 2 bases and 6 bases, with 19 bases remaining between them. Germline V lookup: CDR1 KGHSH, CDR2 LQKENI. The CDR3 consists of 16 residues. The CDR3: CASSPNSEAPSDGYTF. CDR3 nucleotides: TGTGCCAGCTCACCAAATTCGGAGGCCCCGAGCGATGGCTACACCTTC.

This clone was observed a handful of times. This chain's CDR3 is CAWSRPRGLSSETQYF. In nucleotides, the CDR3 is TGTGCCTGGAGCCGACCGAGAGGGCTGAGTTCCGAGACCCAGTACTTC. This chain joins TRBV30 and TRBJ2-5, with D possibly TRBD2 on 5 matching bases. Trimming pared 3 bases from V and 5 bases from J, leaving 22 bases between. Germline V gene sequence: CDR1 GTSNPN, CDR2 SVGIG (reference sequence). The CDR3 is made up of 16 amino acids.

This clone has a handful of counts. The CDR3 is CASSGTGVQPQHF. The CDR3 DNA reads TGTGCCAGCAGTGGGACAGGGGTACAGCCCCAGCATTTT. The V and J genes are TRBV28 and TRBJ1-5; 10 bases are a match to TRBD1. In germline, CDR1 is MDHEN, CDR2 SYDVKM. The ends lost 5 bases at V and 7 bases at J; junction bases unmatched: 2. The CDR3 covers 13 residues.

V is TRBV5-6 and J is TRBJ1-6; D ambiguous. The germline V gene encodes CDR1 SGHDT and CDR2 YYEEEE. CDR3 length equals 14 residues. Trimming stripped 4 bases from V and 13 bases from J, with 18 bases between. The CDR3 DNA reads TGTGCCAGCAGCCTCTCCTCCGGGGTAAGGCCCCTCCACTTT. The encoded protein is CASSLSSGVRPLHF.

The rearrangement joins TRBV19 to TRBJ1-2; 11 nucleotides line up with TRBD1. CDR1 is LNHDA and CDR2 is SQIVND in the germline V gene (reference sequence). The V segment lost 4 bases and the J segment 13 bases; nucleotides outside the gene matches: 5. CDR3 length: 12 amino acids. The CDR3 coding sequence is TGTGCCAGTAGTAAGGGACAGGGGGGCGGCACCTTC. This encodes CASSKGQGGGTF.

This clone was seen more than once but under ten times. The CDR3 loop reads CAWNAGGRPGETQYF. The CDR3 DNA sequence: TGTGCCTGGAACGCGGGGGGGCGGCCCGGCGAGACCCAGTACTTC. The gene calls are TRBV30 and TRBJ2-5; TRBD2 matches at 9 bases. The CDR3 totals 15 residues. CDR1 and CDR2 from the germline V gene are GTSNPN and SVGIG (reference sequence). J lost 5 bases, V lost 4 bases, and 11 bases had no gene match.

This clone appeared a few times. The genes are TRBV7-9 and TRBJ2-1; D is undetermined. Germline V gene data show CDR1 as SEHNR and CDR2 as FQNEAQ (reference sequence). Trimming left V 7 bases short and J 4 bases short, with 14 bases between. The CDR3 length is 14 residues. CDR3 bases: TGTGCCAGCAACCAGCTCGGGCGTTACAATGAGCAGTTCTTC. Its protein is CASNQLGRYNEQFF. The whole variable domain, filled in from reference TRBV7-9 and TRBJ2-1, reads DTGVSQNPRHKITKRGQNVTFRCDPISEHNRLYWYRQTLGQGPEFLTYFQNEAQLEKSRLLSDRFSAERPKGSFSTLEIQRTEQGDSAMYLCASNQLGRYNEQFFGPGTRLTVL.

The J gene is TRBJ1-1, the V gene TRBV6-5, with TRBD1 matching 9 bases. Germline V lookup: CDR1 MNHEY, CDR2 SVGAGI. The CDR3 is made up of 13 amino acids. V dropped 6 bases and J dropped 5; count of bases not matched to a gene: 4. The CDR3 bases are TGTGCCAGCAGACAGGACAGGGGAACTGAAGCTTTCTTT. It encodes CASRQDRGTEAFF.

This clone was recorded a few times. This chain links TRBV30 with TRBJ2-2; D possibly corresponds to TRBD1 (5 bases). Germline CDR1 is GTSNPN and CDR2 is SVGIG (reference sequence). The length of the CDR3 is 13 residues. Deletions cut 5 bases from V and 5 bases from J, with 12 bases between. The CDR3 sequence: CAWAIGVTGELFF. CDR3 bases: TGTGCCTGGGCAATAGGGGTTACCGGGGAGCTGTTTTTT.

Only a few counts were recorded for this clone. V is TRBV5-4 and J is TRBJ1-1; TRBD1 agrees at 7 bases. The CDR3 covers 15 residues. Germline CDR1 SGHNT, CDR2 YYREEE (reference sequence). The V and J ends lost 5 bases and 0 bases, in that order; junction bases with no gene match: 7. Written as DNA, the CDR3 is TGTGCCAGCAGTTTGCAAGGGGGCATGAACACTGAAGCTTTCTTT. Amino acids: CASSLQGGMNTEAFF.

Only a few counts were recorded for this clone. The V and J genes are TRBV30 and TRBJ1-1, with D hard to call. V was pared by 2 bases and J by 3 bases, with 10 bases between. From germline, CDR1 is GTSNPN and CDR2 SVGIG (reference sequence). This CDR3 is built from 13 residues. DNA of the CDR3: TGTGCCTGGAGTCCCCGGCGGGACACTGAAGCTTTCTTT. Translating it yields CAWSPRRDTEAFF.

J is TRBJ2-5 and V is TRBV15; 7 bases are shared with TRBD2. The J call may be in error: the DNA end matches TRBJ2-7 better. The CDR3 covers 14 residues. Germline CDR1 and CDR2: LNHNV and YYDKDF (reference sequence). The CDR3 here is CATSRDRGGDEQYF. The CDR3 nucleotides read TGTGCCACCAGCAGAGATCGGGGAGGGGACGAGCAGTACTTC.

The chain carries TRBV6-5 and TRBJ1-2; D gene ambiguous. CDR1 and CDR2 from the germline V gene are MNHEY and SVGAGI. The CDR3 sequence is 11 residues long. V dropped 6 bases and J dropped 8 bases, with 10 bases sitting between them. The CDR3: CASSRGNGYTF. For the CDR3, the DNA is TGTGCCAGCAGCCGTGGCAACGGCTACACCTTC.

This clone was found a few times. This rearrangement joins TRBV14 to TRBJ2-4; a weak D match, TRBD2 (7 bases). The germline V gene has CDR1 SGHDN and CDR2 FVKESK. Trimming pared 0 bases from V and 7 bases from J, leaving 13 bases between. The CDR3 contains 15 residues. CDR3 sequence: CASSQDLRGGNIQYF. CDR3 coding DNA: TGTGCCAGCAGCCAAGACCTCAGGGGAGGGAACATTCAGTACTTC.

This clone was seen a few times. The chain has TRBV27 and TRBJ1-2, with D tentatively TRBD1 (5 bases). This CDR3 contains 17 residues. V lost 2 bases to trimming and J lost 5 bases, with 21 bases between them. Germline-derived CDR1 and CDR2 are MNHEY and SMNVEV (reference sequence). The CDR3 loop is CASSLATDSALTYGYTF. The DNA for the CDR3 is TGTGCCAGCAGTTTAGCAACCGACAGCGCCCTCACTTATGGCTACACCTTC.

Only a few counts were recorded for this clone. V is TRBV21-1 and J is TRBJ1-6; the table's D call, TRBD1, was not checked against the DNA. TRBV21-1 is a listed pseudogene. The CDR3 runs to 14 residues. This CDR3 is CASSKGHGNSPLHF. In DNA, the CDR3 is TGTGCCAGCAGCAAAGGACACGGTAATTCACCCCTCCACTTT.

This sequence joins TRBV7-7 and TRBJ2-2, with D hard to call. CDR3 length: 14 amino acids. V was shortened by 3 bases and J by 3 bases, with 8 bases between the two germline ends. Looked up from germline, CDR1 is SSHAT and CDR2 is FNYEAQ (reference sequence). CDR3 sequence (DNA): TGTGCCAGCAGCTTGGGCTTGGACACCGGGGAGCTGTTTTTT. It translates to CASSLGLDTGELFF. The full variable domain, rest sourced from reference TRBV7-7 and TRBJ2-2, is GAGVSQSPRYKVTKRGQDVTLRCDPISSHATLYWYQQALGQGPEFLTYFNYEAQPDKSGLPSDRFSAERPEGSISTLTIQRTEQRDSAMYRCASSLGLDTGELFFGEGSRLTVL.

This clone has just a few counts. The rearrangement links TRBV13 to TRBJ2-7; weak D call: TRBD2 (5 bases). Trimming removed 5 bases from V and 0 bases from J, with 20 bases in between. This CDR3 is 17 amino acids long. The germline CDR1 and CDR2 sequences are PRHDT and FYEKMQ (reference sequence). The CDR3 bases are TGTGCCAGCAGCCCCGGGGTGGGTAGGCCCTTCTCCTACGAGCAGTACTTC. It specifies CASSPGVGRPFSYEQYF.

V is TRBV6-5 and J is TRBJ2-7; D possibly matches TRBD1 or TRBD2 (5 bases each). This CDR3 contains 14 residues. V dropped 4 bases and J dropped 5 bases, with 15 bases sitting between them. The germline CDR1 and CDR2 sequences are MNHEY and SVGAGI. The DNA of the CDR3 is TGTGCCAGCAGTTTCCGGGATCGGGGCCACGAGCAGTACTTC. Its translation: CASSFRDRGHEQYF.

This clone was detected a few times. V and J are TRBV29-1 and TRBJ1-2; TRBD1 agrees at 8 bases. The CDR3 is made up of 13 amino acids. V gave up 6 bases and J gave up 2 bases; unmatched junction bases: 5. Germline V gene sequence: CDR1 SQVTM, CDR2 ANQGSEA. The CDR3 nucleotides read TGCAGCGTAGACTACAGGGGGAACTATGGCTACACCTTC. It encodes CSVDYRGNYGYTF.

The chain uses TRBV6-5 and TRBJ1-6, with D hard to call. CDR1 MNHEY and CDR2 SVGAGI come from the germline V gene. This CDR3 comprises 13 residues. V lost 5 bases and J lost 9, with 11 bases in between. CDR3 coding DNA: TGTGCCAGCAGTGAGCGGCGGGGTTCACCCCTCCACTTT. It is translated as CASSERRGSPLHF.

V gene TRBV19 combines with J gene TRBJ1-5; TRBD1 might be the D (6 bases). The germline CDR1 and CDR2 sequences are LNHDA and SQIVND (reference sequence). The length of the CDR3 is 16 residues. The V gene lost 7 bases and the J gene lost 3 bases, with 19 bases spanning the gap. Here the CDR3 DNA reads TGTGCCAGTACCTCAACGCGGGCAGGGGTCAATCAGCCCCAGCATTTT. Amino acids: CASTSTRAGVNQPQHF.